These T cell receptor beta chains were read from a single sample in a study of blood T cells in healthy people across ages. TCRdb redid the calling of the 5' RACE reads with MiXCR, one entry per CDR3 protein. The sample has about 720,000 distinct CDR3 sequences, 22% seen once. The sequencing input was blood. Receptor source: a man between 65 and 80 years old in good health. Both conserved end residues are part of each CDR3. The D gene is left open where the match is weak. Some rows mark clone size as missing; the rest say once, few, many or name a class of expanded clone.

J | V | D | size | DNA | CDR3
TRBJ2-7 | TRBV3-1 | NA | NA | TGTGCCAGCAGCCAAGTGGCAGCTAGCTCCTACGAGCAGTACTTC | CASSQVAASSYEQYF
TRBJ1-5 | TRBV20-1 | NA | NA | TGCAGTGCTACCCGACAGCCTAATCAGCCCCAGCATTTT | CSATRQPNQPQHF
TRBJ2-4 | TRBV20-1 | TRBD2 | few | TGCAGTGCTAGTAATCCGGGACTAGCGCGCAAAAACATTCAGTACTTC | CSASNPGLARKNIQYF
TRBJ2-5 | TRBV7-8 | NA | few | TGTGCCAGCAGCTCTCCGGGACACTCCCAAGAGACCCAGTACTTC | CASSSPGHSQETQYF
TRBJ1-1 | TRBV6-5 | NA | NA | TGTGCCAGCAGAAGAGAGGGGGTCGGGGTCGCTGAAGCTTTCTTT | CASRREGVGVAEAFF
TRBJ2-1 | TRBV20-1 | NA | NA | TGCGGTGCGGGGGGACAGGTCTCTTCCAATGAGCAGTTCTTC | CGAGGQVSSNEQFF
TRBJ1-5 | TRBV25-1 | NA | NA | TGTGCCAGCAGAGGGGTGGGCAATCAGCCCCAGCATTTT | CASRGVGNQPQHF
TRBJ1-5 | TRBV19 | NA | NA | TGTGCCAGTAGTATAGTCCTCTTTCAGCCCCAGCATTTT | CASSIVLFQPQHF
TRBJ2-3 | TRBV11-2 | TRBD1 | NA | TGTGCCAGCAGCTTAGTTCGGACAGGGGGTTTCACGGATACGCAGTATTTT | CASSLVRTGGFTDTQYF
TRBJ2-1 | TRBV7-7 | NA | NA | TGTGCCAGCAGCCAGGGCACAGGACCTTACAATGAGCAGTTCTTC | CASSQGTGPYNEQFF
TRBJ2-1 | TRBV7-9 | TRBD2 | NA | TGTGCCAGCAGCTTAGCGGTGGGTAGCGGGAGGGCCTCCTACAATGAGCAGTTCTTC | CASSLAVGSGRASYNEQFF
TRBJ2-3 | TRBV20-1 | NA | NA | TGCAGTCCCCGGCCCGGGGCCGGCACAGATACGCAGTATTTT | CSPRPGAGTDTQYF
TRBJ2-3 | TRBV10-3 | NA | few | TGTGCCATCAGTGAGTGGGGACTCCTCACAGATACGCAGTATTTT | CAISEWGLLTDTQYF
TRBJ2-1 | TRBV14 | NA | few | TGTGCCAGCAGCCAAGAGTTAAGACGCCCCGACAATGAGCAGTTCTTC | CASSQELRRPDNEQFF
TRBJ2-3 | TRBV7-2 | TRBD1 | few | TGTGCCAGCAGCTTATACGATTGGACAGGGAAAGCAGATACGCAGTATTTT | CASSLYDWTGKADTQYF
TRBJ2-2 | TRBV12-3/TRBV12-4 | NA | NA | TGTGCCAGCAGTCAAATCCGGACACAAAACACCGGGGAGCTGTTTTTT | CASSQIRTQNTGELFF